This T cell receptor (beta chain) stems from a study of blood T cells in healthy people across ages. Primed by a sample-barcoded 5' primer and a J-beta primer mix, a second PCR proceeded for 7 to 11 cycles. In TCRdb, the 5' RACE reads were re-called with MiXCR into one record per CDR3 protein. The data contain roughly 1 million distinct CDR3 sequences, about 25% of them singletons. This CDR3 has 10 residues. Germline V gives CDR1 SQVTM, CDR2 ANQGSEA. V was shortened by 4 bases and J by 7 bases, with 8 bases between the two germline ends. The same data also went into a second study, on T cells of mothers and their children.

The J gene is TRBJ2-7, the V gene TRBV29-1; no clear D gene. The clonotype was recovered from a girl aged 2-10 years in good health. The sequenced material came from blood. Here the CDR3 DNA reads TGCAGCGTTGGATCGGGTGAGCAGTACTTC. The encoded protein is CSVGSGEQYF.